The table lists the clone carrying this TCR beta chain with a few counts. Using unique molecular identifiers, the investigators prepared the TCRbeta library. MiXCR, run by TCRdb on the PCR reads, gives a single entry per CDR3 protein. The top ten clones hold 10% of a sample with 250,000 to 300,000 distinct CDR3 sequences, more than 9% of them seen once. This entry comes from a study of T-cell reconstitution after alpha-beta-depleted transplantation in children. The CDR3 runs 15 residues. V lost 2 bases and J lost 1; bases outside the gene matches: 3. The V gene's germline CDR1 is MNHEY and CDR2 SVGAGI.

Sequenced here: PBMCs from the stem cell graft donor, sampled from the stem cell graft. This receptor was taken from a human donor who donated a stem cell graft to a child with SCID. The rearrangement joins TRBV6-5 to TRBJ2-3; the match to TRBD2 covers 7 bases. In DNA, the CDR3 is TGTGCCAGCAGTTACATTCTAGCGGGCACAGATACGCAGTATTTT. As protein: CASSYILAGTDTQYF.